The clone carrying this TCR beta chain is medium-sized (0.01 to 0.1%) in the sample. Its antigen is unidentified. The CDR3 covers 14 residues. The germline gives CDR1 MNHEY, CDR2 SMNVEV (reference sequence). V lost 2 bases, J lost 7 bases, and 15 bases lay in between. This entry belongs to a study of molecular identifiers for immune sequencing clone quantification. TCRdb re-derived calls from the PCR reads in MiXCR, one entry per CDR3 protein. This sample has some 11,000 distinct CDR3 sequences, with roughly 15% found just once. Study-level points and caveats: Sharing of a barcode by identical TCR molecules could cause highly expanded clone sizes to be underestimated.

This chain links TRBV27 with TRBJ2-7; D might be TRBD2 (6 bases). The clonotype was recovered from a human donor in good health. Some libraries in this study had Jurkat cell RNA spiked in. The sequencing input was naive CD8+ T cells from blood, with Jurkat cell RNA spiked in. The subset: FACS-sorted CD8+CD4-CCR7+CD45RA+ naive T cells. The DNA for the CDR3 is TGTGCCAGCAGTTTACACACTGGGGCGGGAGAGCAGTACTTC. Protein sequence: CASSLHTGAGEQYF.